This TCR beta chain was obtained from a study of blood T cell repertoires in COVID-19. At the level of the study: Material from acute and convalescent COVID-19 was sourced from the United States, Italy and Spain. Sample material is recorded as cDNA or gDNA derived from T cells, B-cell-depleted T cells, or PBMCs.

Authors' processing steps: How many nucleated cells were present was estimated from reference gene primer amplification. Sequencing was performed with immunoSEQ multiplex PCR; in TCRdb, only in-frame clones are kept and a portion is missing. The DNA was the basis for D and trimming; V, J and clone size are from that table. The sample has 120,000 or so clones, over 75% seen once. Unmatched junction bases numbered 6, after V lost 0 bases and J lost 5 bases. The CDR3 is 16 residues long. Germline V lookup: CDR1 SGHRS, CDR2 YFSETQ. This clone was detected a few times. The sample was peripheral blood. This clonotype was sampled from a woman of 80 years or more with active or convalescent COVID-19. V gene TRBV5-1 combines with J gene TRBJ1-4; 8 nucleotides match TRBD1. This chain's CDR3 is CASSLAQGALNEKLFF. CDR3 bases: TGCGCCAGCAGCTTGGCCCAGGGGGCGCTGAATGAAAAACTGTTTTTT.